The clone carrying this T cell receptor (beta chain) has a handful of counts. What it binds is not known. This specimen belongs to a study of blood T cells in healthy people across ages. General observations from the study: It was not known whether donors were CMV positive (a possible confounder of expanded clonotype changes).

The donors, healthy Caucasians from Russia, were aged about 6 to 95. Through a sample-barcoded 5' primer and a J-beta primer mix, a second PCR was run for about 6 to 11 cycles. Each CDR3 protein is one row after TCRdb ran MiXCR on the 5' RACE reads. The sample includes hundreds of thousands of distinct CDR3 sequences, roughly 21% seen only once; the top ten take roughly 3.6%. V was pared by 7 bases and J by 6 bases, with 10 bases between. This CDR3 comprises 12 residues. Germline values: CDR1 MNHEY, CDR2 SVGAGI. Sample: blood. The source of this sequence is a man aged 70 or older in good health. The V gene is TRBV6-5, the J gene TRBJ1-5, with D possibly TRBD1 on 5 matching bases. The CDR3 DNA sequence: TGTGCCAGCAACACGGGGGGTCAGCCCCAGCATTTT. Translating gives CASNTGGQPQHF.